Shown below are 29 T cell receptor beta chains from a single sample sequenced in a study of cytomegalovirus exposure and HLA in healthy donors. The PCR made use of 60 Vbeta and 13 Jbeta primers. Sequencing used immunoSEQ multiplex PCR; TCRdb keeps in-frame clones, though not all of them. The sample gives over 90,000 clones, around 76% of which show up once; under 20% is in the top ten. Sequencing was carried out using PBMCs. The receptors come from a woman aged 60-75 years in good health and CMV-seropositive.

The J gene is TRBJ2-1, the V gene TRBV13; a weak D match, TRBD1 (6 bases). V gave up 8 bases and J gave up 5 bases, with 13 bases separating them. Germline assignment: CDR1 PRHDT and CDR2 FYEKMQ (reference sequence). This CDR3 has 13 residues. Here the CDR3 reads CASGGGRDNEQFF. CDR3 nucleotides: TGTGCCAGCGGGGGCGGGCGAGACAATGAGCAGTTCTTC.

This chain connects TRBV2 to TRBJ2-1; 12 bases match TRBD2. Germline V gene sequence: CDR1 SNHLY, CDR2 FYNNEI. The CDR3 is 15 residues long. The junction had 7 bases not matched to a gene; V was cut back by 6 bases and J by 7 bases. In nucleotides, the CDR3 is TGTGCCAGCAGACGACTAGCGGGAGATAGGAATGAGCAGTTCTTC. Its protein is CASRRLAGDRNEQFF.

The rearrangement links TRBV10-3 to TRBJ2-5, with 8 bases matching TRBD1. The CDR3 is 13 residues long. Trimming cost V 8 bases and J 2 bases; bases outside gene matches: 4. Germline V CDR1 and CDR2: ENHRY, SYGVKD. CDR3 in amino acids: CAIGQGKQETQYF. In nucleotides, the CDR3 is TGTGCCATCGGACAGGGAAAACAAGAGACCCAGTACTTC.

The chain couples TRBV6-5 to TRBJ2-2, with TRBD1 matching 8 bases. Germline V gene data show CDR1 as MNHEY and CDR2 as SVGAGI. The CDR3 consists of 15 residues. V shed 2 bases, J shed 5 bases, and the junction held 4 bases outside the gene matches. CDR3 region: CASSYRRQGTGELFF. CDR3 nucleotide sequence: TGTGCCAGCAGTTACCGAAGACAGGGGACCGGGGAGCTGTTTTTT.

The rearrangement uses TRBV27 and TRBJ2-7; 7 bases align to TRBD2. Germline V gene lookup returns CDR1 MNHEY and CDR2 SMNVEV (reference sequence). The CDR3 covers 16 residues. V shed 5 bases, J shed 1 base, and the junction held 11 bases outside the gene matches. The CDR3 DNA follows: TGTGCCAGCAGTCTAGCGGCGACTACTGCTTCCTACGAGCAGTACTTC. Translation: CASSLAATTASYEQYF.

This chain links TRBV28 with TRBJ1-5; the D gene is possibly TRBD1 (6 bases). Deletions cut 3 bases from V and 3 bases from J, with 18 bases between. The CDR3 contains 17 residues. Germline loops: CDR1 MDHEN, CDR2 SYDVKM. CDR3 protein: CASSFPPGQTLNQPQHF. Written as DNA, the CDR3 is TGTGCCAGCAGTTTCCCACCCGGACAGACCCTCAATCAGCCCCAGCATTTT.

This chain's CDR3 is CASSASGGSNEKLFF. CDR3 DNA: TGCGCCAGCAGCGCCTCAGGTGGAAGTAATGAAAAACTGTTTTTT. The chain is built from TRBV5-1 and TRBJ1-4; D remains ambiguous. CDR3 length: 15 amino acids. Looked up from germline, CDR1 is SGHRS and CDR2 is YFSETQ. With 4 bases removed from V and 4 bases from J, the gap between germline ends came to 14 bases.

On this clone itself: The junction differs from germline at one of its ends, possibly a read error. This same CDR3 is encoded by further DNA sequences in the sample. The rearrangement joins TRBV4-1 to TRBJ1-5; D is uncertain. CDR3 length equals 17 residues. The germline V gene encodes CDR1 MGHRA and CDR2 YSYEKL. CDR3 in DNA: TGCGCCAGCAGCCAAGATGGTGGACTTTCGGGCAACCAGCCCCAGCATTTT. Its translation is CASSQDGGLSGNQPQHF.

The chain combines TRBV2 with TRBJ2-7, with 9 bases that match TRBD1. Germline loops: CDR1 SNHLY, CDR2 FYNNEI. The CDR3 consists of 14 residues. The V and J ends lost 6 bases and 5 bases, in that order; junction bases with no gene match: 8. Here the CDR3 reads CASSDGTGSNEQYF. The CDR3 DNA reads TGTGCCAGCAGCGACGGGACAGGGAGCAACGAGCAGTACTTC. Variable domain in full (rest from reference TRBV2 and TRBJ2-7): EPEVTQTPSHQVTQMGQEVILRCVPISNHLYFYWYRQILGQKVEFLVSFYNNEISEKSEIFDDQFSVERPDGSNFTLKIRSTKLEDSAMYFCASSDGTGSNEQYFGPGTRLTVT.

The gene calls are TRBV11-3 and TRBJ2-1; D might be TRBD1 (5 bases). The V gene's germline CDR1 is SGHNT and CDR2 YENEEA. The V end was cut by 4 bases, the J end by 4 bases, with 8 bases between. This CDR3 spans 13 amino acids. The DNA for the CDR3 is TGTGCCAGCAGCTCCGACAGTTACAATGAGCAGTTCTTC. Amino acids: CASSSDSYNEQFF.

The chain is built from TRBV30 and TRBJ2-3, with TRBD2 matching 8 bases. This CDR3 is 16 amino acids long. V gave up 4 bases and J gave up 3 bases; unmatched junction bases: 12. The germline V gene encodes CDR1 GTSNPN and CDR2 SVGIG (reference sequence). The CDR3 spells CAWTGSGRSITDTQYF. The CDR3 DNA is TGTGCCTGGACAGGGAGCGGGAGATCTATAACAGATACGCAGTATTTT.

The gene calls are TRBV19 and TRBJ2-5; 7 bases align to TRBD2. CDR3 length equals 15 residues. Per germline, CDR1 LNHDA and CDR2 SQIVND (reference sequence). J lost 2 bases, V lost 3 bases, and 6 bases had no gene match. The CDR3 DNA reads as TGTGCCAGTAGTATTTCCAGCGGGGCTCAAGAGACCCAGTACTTC. Its translation: CASSISSGAQETQYF. Full variable domain (outside the CDR3, taken from reference TRBV19 and TRBJ2-5): DGGITQSPKYLFRKEGQNVTLSCEQNLNHDAMYWYRQDPGQGLRLIYYSQIVNDFQKGDIAEGYSVSREKKESFPLTVTSAQKNPTAFYLCASSISSGAQETQYFGPGTRLLVL.

The chain recombines TRBV29-1 with TRBJ1-1; perhaps TRBD1 as D (6 bases). Germline V lookup: CDR1 SQVTM, CDR2 ANQGSEA. The CDR3 is 13 residues long. V lost 3 bases, J lost 0 bases, and 8 bases lay in between. The chain's CDR3 is CSVEGQLNTEAFF. CDR3 nucleotides: TGCAGCGTTGAGGGACAACTGAACACTGAAGCTTTCTTT.

The genes are TRBV7-9 and TRBJ2-7, with a weak D call TRBD1 (5 bases). CDR1 and CDR2 from the germline V gene are SEHNR and FQNEAQ (reference sequence). The CDR3 length is 15 residues. The V end lost 4 bases, the J end lost 1 base, and 14 bases lay between the germline ends. The CDR3 nucleotides are TGTGCCAGCAGCTCCCAGGGTAAGGCTTCCTACGAGCAGTACTTC. As protein: CASSSQGKASYEQYF.

The V and J genes are TRBV27 and TRBJ1-3; 10 bases are shared with TRBD1. Germline loops: CDR1 MNHEY, CDR2 SMNVEV (reference sequence). The CDR3 consists of 15 residues. Trimming cost V 4 bases and J 4 bases; bases outside gene matches: 4. CDR3 amino acids: CASSWDRGRGNTIYF. The CDR3 DNA sequence: TGTGCCAGCAGTTGGGACAGGGGAAGAGGAAACACCATATATTTT.

The chain has TRBV10-2 and TRBJ2-2; unclear D gene. Trimming left V 4 bases short and J 3 bases short, with 12 bases between. This CDR3 is 15 amino acids long. CDR1 is WSHSY, CDR2 SAAADI, per germline. The chain's CDR3 is CASSGSSPYTGELFF. CDR3 sequence (DNA): TGCGCCAGCAGTGGTAGCTCCCCTTACACCGGGGAGCTGTTTTTT.

This clone was counted ten times or more. V and J are TRBV6-6 and TRBJ1-5; D ambiguous. The CDR3 contains 14 residues. V lost 6 bases and J 1 base, leaving 10 bases between the germline ends. The germline V gene encodes CDR1 MNHNY and CDR2 SVGAGI (reference sequence). In nucleotides, the CDR3 is TGTGCCAGCAGCCGGTCGGGGAGCAATCAGCCCCAGCATTTT. It is translated as CASSRSGSNQPQHF.

The genes are TRBV19 and TRBJ2-1, with 9 bases lining up with TRBD2. The V gene's germline CDR1 is LNHDA and CDR2 SQIVND (reference sequence). The CDR3 is 14 residues long. Germline trimming cut 6 bases from V and 5 bases from J; bases unmatched to any gene: 5. The CDR3 spells CASRRTSDDNEQFF. DNA for the CDR3: TGTGCCAGTAGACGGACTAGCGACGACAATGAGCAGTTCTTC.

J is TRBJ1-1 and V is TRBV19; D possibly corresponds to TRBD1 (5 bases). V was trimmed by 5 bases and J by 3 bases, leaving 10 bases between them. This CDR3 has 13 amino acids. CDR1 is LNHDA and CDR2 is SQIVND in the germline V gene (reference sequence). The CDR3 loop is CASSPRADTEAFF. The CDR3, as DNA: TGTGCCAGTAGTCCCAGGGCAGACACTGAAGCTTTCTTT. Combining the CDR3 with reference TRBV19 and TRBJ1-1 gives the whole variable domain DGGITQSPKYLFRKEGQNVTLSCEQNLNHDAMYWYRQDPGQGLRLIYYSQIVNDFQKGDIAEGYSVSREKKESFPLTVTSAQKNPTAFYLCASSPRADTEAFFGQGTRLTVV.

The chain employs TRBV7-9 and TRBJ2-7, with D perhaps TRBD1 (6 bases). The V end lost 10 bases, the J end lost 6 bases, and 16 bases lay between the germline ends. This CDR3 has 12 amino acids. The germline CDR1 and CDR2 sequences are SEHNR and FQNEAQ (reference sequence). The CDR3 DNA sequence: TGTGCCACGAAGACAGGATTCGGCGAGCAGTACTTC. This codes for CATKTGFGEQYF.

The sample holds one count of this clone. The chain combines TRBV7-9 with TRBJ2-7; the match to TRBD2 covers 10 bases. The CDR3 is 14 residues long. Per the germline V gene, CDR1 is SEHNR and CDR2 is FQNEAQ (reference sequence). J gave up 7 bases and V 0 bases, and 3 bases lay outside the gene matches. The CDR3 spells CASSLAGTSAEQYF. The DNA for the CDR3 is TGTGCCAGCAGCTTAGCGGGGACTAGCGCTGAGCAGTACTTC.

This chain uses TRBV15 with TRBJ1-1; D unresolved. Germline CDR1 and CDR2: LNHNV and YYDKDF (reference sequence). The CDR3 sequence is 14 residues long. V lost 5 bases and J lost 2, with 12 bases in between. DNA for the CDR3: TGTGCCACCAGCGGAAAACAGAGAAACACTGAAGCTTTCTTT. This codes for CATSGKQRNTEAFF. Together with reference TRBV15 and TRBJ1-1, the CDR3 gives the full variable domain: DAMVIQNPRYQVTQFGKPVTLSCSQTLNHNVMYWYQQKSSQAPKLLFHYYDKDFNNEADTPDNFQSRRPNTSFCFLDIRSPGLGDTAMYLCATSGKQRNTEAFFGQGTRLTVV.

The rearrangement links TRBV14 to TRBJ1-1; the D gene is possibly TRBD1 (6 bases). The CDR3 length is 16 residues. V was trimmed by 4 bases and J by 0 bases, leaving 15 bases between them. CDR1 SGHDN and CDR2 FVKESK come from the germline V gene. This chain's CDR3 is CASSPGGFTLNTEAFF. The CDR3 region has the DNA TGTGCCAGCAGCCCTGGGGGCTTCACCCTGAACACTGAAGCTTTCTTT.

This clone came up a few times. This CDR3 is also generated by other DNA sequences in the sample. J is TRBJ2-7 and V is TRBV5-1; 11 bases align to TRBD1. The V segment lost 4 bases and the J segment 4 bases; nucleotides outside the gene matches: 1. The V gene's germline CDR1 is SGHRS and CDR2 YFSETQ. The CDR3 has 13 residues. The CDR3 loop is CASSRDRGYEQYF. In DNA form, the CDR3 reads TGCGCCAGCAGCAGGGACAGGGGGTACGAGCAGTACTTC.

The chain combines TRBV11-2 with TRBJ2-6; D is possibly TRBD1 (5 bases). Trimming removed 0 bases at V and 3 bases at J, with 6 bases between. Germline V CDR1 and CDR2: SGHAT, FQNNGV. This CDR3 is built from 15 residues. CDR3 region: CASSLEGVGANVLTF. The CDR3, as DNA: TGTGCCAGCAGCTTAGAAGGGGTTGGGGCCAACGTCCTGACTTTC.

This clone was counted between two and nine times. CDR3 residues: CASSHGLTGNEQFF. DNA of the CDR3: TGCGCCAGCAGCCATGGACTGACTGGGAATGAGCAGTTCTTC. The rearrangement uses TRBV5-1 and TRBJ2-1; perhaps TRBD2 as D (5 bases). Between the trimmed V and J ends, which lost 4 bases and 7 bases, there was a span of 15 bases. CDR3 size: 14 residues. The germline CDR1 and CDR2 sequences are SGHRS and YFSETQ.

The V and J genes are TRBV19 and TRBJ1-5; 8 nucleotides line up with TRBD1. Per the germline V gene, CDR1 is LNHDA and CDR2 is SQIVND (reference sequence). V dropped 4 bases and J dropped 4; count of bases not matched to a gene: 6. This CDR3 region has 15 residues. In DNA, the CDR3 is TGTGCCAGTAGTACAGGACAGGGTAATAATCAGCCCCAGCATTTT. This encodes CASSTGQGNNQPQHF.

This clone appeared a single time. The genes are TRBV6-1 and TRBJ2-7; D possibly corresponds to TRBD2 (5 bases). Trimming took off 2 bases at V and 3 bases at J, with 5 bases between the two ends. CDR1 MNHNS and CDR2 SASEGT come from the germline V gene. The CDR3 sequence is 12 residues long. The DNA for the CDR3 is TGTGCCAGCAGTGAACGGGACTACGAGCAGTACTTC. As protein: CASSERDYEQYF.

The chain combines TRBV5-1 with TRBJ2-7; TRBD1 is a possible D gene (6 bases). The CDR3 spans 14 residues. With 3 bases removed from V and 4 bases from J, the gap between germline ends came to 14 bases. Germline CDR1 and CDR2: SGHRS and YFSETQ. The CDR3, as DNA: TGCGCCAGCAGCTCCGGTGGGGGCTTATACGAGCAGTACTTC. Its translation is CASSSGGGLYEQYF. Together with reference TRBV5-1 and TRBJ2-7, the CDR3 gives the full variable domain: KAGVTQTPRYLIKTRGQQVTLSCSPISGHRSVSWYQQTPGQGLQFLFEYFSETQRNKGNFPGRFSGRQFSNSRSEMNVSTLELGDSALYLCASSSGGGLYEQYFGPGTRLTVT.